The clone carrying this T cell receptor (beta chain) was detected a few times. What it binds is not known. This entry comes from a study of cytomegalovirus exposure and HLA in healthy donors. For the study at large: One earlier analysis, a look at approximately 190 million T cells, found roughly 110 million unique TCR beta sequences. Study-level findings and limits: Several of the most significant clusters appeared, in a later analysis, to be linked to common viral pathogens. Most TCR sequences were seen very rarely across donors, but some public TCRs occurred in many.

The CDR3 consists of 13 residues. CDR1 and CDR2 (germline): LNHDA, SQIVND (reference sequence). V shed 3 bases and J shed 1 base, with 6 bases lying between them. Vbeta (60) and Jbeta (13) primers were used in the PCR. Some clones are missing from TCRdb's copy, which holds only in-frame ones; the method was immunoSEQ multiplex PCR. The sample holds some 120,000 clones, about 80% seen once. The chain couples TRBV19 to TRBJ1-1; D remains unclear. The TCR comes from a male donor in good health and CMV-seronegative. Source material: PBMCs. DNA of the CDR3: TGTGCCAGTAGTATTAACAGGAACACTGAAGCTTTCTTT. Its protein is CASSINRNTEAFF.